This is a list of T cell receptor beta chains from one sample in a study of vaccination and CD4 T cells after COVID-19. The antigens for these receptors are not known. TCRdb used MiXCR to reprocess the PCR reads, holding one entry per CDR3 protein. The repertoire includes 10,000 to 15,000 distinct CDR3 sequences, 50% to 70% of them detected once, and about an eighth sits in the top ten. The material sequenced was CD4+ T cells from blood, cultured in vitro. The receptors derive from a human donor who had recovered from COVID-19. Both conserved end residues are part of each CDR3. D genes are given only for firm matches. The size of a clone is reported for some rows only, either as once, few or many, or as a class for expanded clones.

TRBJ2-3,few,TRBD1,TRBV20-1,CSATAGQGATDTQYF,TGCAGTGCTACCGCGGGACAGGGGGCAACAGATACGCAGTATTTT
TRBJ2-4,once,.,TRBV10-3,CAASTGLAKNIQYF,TGTGCCGCCTCGACTGGATTGGCCAAAAACATTCAGTACTTC
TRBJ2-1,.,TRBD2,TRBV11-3,CASSLGTSPIHNEQFF,TGTGCCAGCAGCTTAGGGACTAGCCCTATCCACAATGAGCAGTTCTTC
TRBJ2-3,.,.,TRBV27,CASSSPGTNQDTQYF,TGTGCCAGCAGCTCGCCCGGGACCAACCAAGATACGCAGTATTTT
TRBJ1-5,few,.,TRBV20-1,CSLGRSNQPQHF,TGCAGCTTGGGACGGAGCAATCAGCCCCAGCATTTT
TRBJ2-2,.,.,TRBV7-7,CASRISGQPTGELFF,TGTGCTAGCAGAATAAGCGGACAGCCCACCGGGGAGCTGTTTTTT
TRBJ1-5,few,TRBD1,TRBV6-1,CASGDRAGNQPQHF,TGTGCCAGCGGAGACAGGGCTGGCAATCAGCCCCAGCATTTT
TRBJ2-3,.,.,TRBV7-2,CASSPDGRSTDTQYF,TGTGCCAGCAGCCCCGATGGACGGAGCACAGATACGCAGTATTTT
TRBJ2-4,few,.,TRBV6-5,CASSYSGGLAKNIQYF,TGTGCCAGCAGTTACTCGGGGGGGCTAGCCAAAAACATTCAGTACTTC
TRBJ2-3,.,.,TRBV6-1,CASSNRQYTDTQYF,TGTGCCAGCAGCAACCGACAGTACACAGATACGCAGTATTTT